Presented here are 8 T cell receptor beta chains from one specimen sequenced in a study of graft-versus-host responses after intestinal transplantation. No antigen is known for these receptors. Assay: immunoSEQ multiplex PCR; the TCRdb copy retains only in-frame clones and omits some. The sample carries over 85,000 clones, about 94% recorded once. The specimen was unstimulated CD8+ T cells sorted from spleen or lymph node cells, collected before intestinal transplant. All receptors come from a human donor who received an intestinal transplant.

This sequence joins TRBV5-1 and TRBJ1-2; unclear D gene. V dropped 0 bases and J dropped 4 bases, with 16 bases sitting between them. The CDR3 totals 16 residues. CDR1 and CDR2 (germline): SGHRS, YFSETQ. The CDR3 loop reads CASSLARYLPFYGYTF. DNA for the CDR3: TGCGCCAGCAGCTTGGCCAGGTACTTGCCGTTCTATGGCTACACCTTC.

The chain carries TRBV9 and TRBJ2-1; the match to TRBD1 covers 9 bases. V shed 4 bases and J 7 bases; nucleotides not matched to a gene: 9. This CDR3 spans 15 amino acids. Per the germline V gene, CDR1 is SGDLS and CDR2 is YYNGEE. The CDR3 bases are TGTGCCAGCAGCACCTCGGGACAGGGTAGTAATGAGCAGTTCTTC. Translating gives CASSTSGQGSNEQFF.

The J gene is TRBJ2-7, the V gene TRBV19; unclear D gene. V dropped 1 base and J dropped 0 bases, with 4 bases sitting between them. This CDR3 is 13 amino acids long. CDR1 is LNHDA, CDR2 SQIVND, per germline (reference sequence). The CDR3 loop reads CASSIAISYEQYF. Written as DNA, the CDR3 is TGTGCCAGTAGTATAGCCATCTCCTACGAGCAGTACTTC.

J is TRBJ1-1 and V is TRBV19, with TRBD1 matching 9 bases. There are 15 residues in the CDR3. V was clipped by 5 bases and J by 1 base; unmatched bases: 5. The germline V gene encodes CDR1 LNHDA and CDR2 SQIVND (reference sequence). The CDR3 DNA sequence: TGTGCCAGTAGTGCCTCGACAGGGGGGAACACTGAAGCTTTCTTT. Amino acid sequence: CASSASTGGNTEAFF.

The chain joins TRBV11-2 to TRBJ2-1, with D hard to call. Germline lookup yields CDR1 SGHAT and CDR2 FQNNGV. This CDR3 contains 15 residues. Trimming took 1 base from V and 4 from J, leaving 11 bases between them. The CDR3 nucleotides are TGTGCCAGCAGCTTAGGGCGGTGGCTATACAATGAGCAGTTCTTC. It codes for CASSLGRWLYNEQFF.

This rearrangement joins TRBV27 to TRBJ1-5, with D uncertain. Trimming removed 4 bases from V and 3 bases from J, with 13 bases in between. The CDR3 length is 15 residues. Germline-derived CDR1 and CDR2 are MNHEY and SMNVEV (reference sequence). In DNA, the CDR3 is TGTGCCAGCAGTTATCGCCCTGACCCCAATCAGCCCCAGCATTTT. Protein product: CASSYRPDPNQPQHF.

V usage is TRBV5-1 and J usage is TRBJ1-3, with D unclear. V shed 0 bases and J shed 0 bases, with 10 bases lying between them. The CDR3 loop spans 16 amino acids. Germline-derived CDR1 and CDR2 are SGHRS and YFSETQ. The CDR3 nucleotides are TGCGCCAGCAGCTTGGCCTTGAGGGACTCTGGAAACACCATATATTTT. This codes for CASSLALRDSGNTIYF.

The rearrangement uses TRBV7-8 and TRBJ2-5; perhaps D is TRBD1 or TRBD2 (6 bases each). V lost 5 bases, J lost 11 bases, and 18 bases lay in between. The CDR3 totals 13 residues. Per the germline V gene, CDR1 is SGHVS and CDR2 is FQNEAQ. In nucleotides, the CDR3 is TGTGCCAGCAGCCCGGGGGCCACGAAGGAGCAGTACTTC. Translated, it gives CASSPGATKEQYF.